The 20 T cell receptor beta chains below were found in one sample sequenced in a study of T cell responses to AZD1222 COVID-19 vaccine. Sequencing used immunoSEQ multiplex PCR; TCRdb keeps in-frame clones, though not all of them. The table records around 190,000 clones, approximately 90% of them present only once. The sequences come from peripheral blood, collected 28 days after the second AZD1222 dose. The source is an adult who received the AZD1222 COVID-19 vaccine.

The chain recombines TRBV29-1 with TRBJ2-7; 9 nucleotides match TRBD2. The J segment lost 3 bases and the V segment lost 1 base, leaving 4 bases of the junction unmatched. This CDR3 contains 14 residues. Germline CDR1 and CDR2: SQVTM and ANQGSEA. CDR3 sequence: CSVEGLAGVYEQYF. CDR3 coding DNA: TGCAGCGTTGAAGGGTTAGCGGGGGTCTACGAGCAGTACTTC.

The chain couples TRBV30 to TRBJ1-2; a possible D gene is TRBD1 (6 bases). The CDR3 covers 14 residues. V shed 3 bases and J shed 8 bases, with 19 bases lying between them. The V gene's germline CDR1 is GTSNPN and CDR2 SVGIG (reference sequence). CDR3 nucleotide sequence: TGTGCCTGGAGAACAGCCGGTGGGGGCGGAGGCTACACCTTC. Its protein is CAWRTAGGGGGYTF. Supplemented by reference TRBV30 and TRBJ1-2, the full variable domain reads SQTIHQWPATLVQPVGSPLSLECTVEGTSNPNLYWYRQAAGRGLQLLFYSVGIGQISSEVPQNLSASRPQDRQFILSSKKLLLSDSGFYLCAWRTAGGGGGYTFGSGTRLTVV.

This chain uses TRBV9 with TRBJ2-1; 9 positions agree with TRBD2. The CDR3 spans 15 residues. The germline CDR1 and CDR2 sequences are SGDLS and YYNGEE. J was trimmed by 6 bases and V by 4 bases; bases with no gene match: 8. The CDR3 sequence is CASSRLAGGVNEQFF. In DNA, the CDR3 is TGTGCCAGCAGCCGCTTGGCGGGAGGGGTCAATGAGCAGTTCTTC.

J is TRBJ2-5 and V is TRBV30, with 9 nucleotides matching TRBD2. The CDR3 totals 15 residues. Germline V gene data show CDR1 as GTSNPN and CDR2 as SVGIG (reference sequence). The junction had 10 bases not matched to a gene; V was cut back by 4 bases and J by 4 bases. The CDR3 DNA reads TGTGCCTGGACCCTTAGCGGGAGTTGGGGAGAGACCCAGTACTTC. It specifies CAWTLSGSWGETQYF.

This clone was picked up one time. The chain carries TRBV27 and TRBJ2-7; unclear D gene. The CDR3 spans 13 residues. Between the trimmed V and J ends, which lost 2 bases and 3 bases, there was a span of 8 bases. Germline V CDR1 and CDR2: MNHEY, SMNVEV (reference sequence). CDR3 nucleotide sequence: TGTGCCAGCAGTTTAGGCTCCAACTACGAGCAGTACTTC. Amino acids: CASSLGSNYEQYF.

The sample holds many counts of this clone. The chain is built from TRBV2 and TRBJ1-2; TRBD1 matches 7 bases. The CDR3 is 18 residues long. Germline CDR1 reads SNHLY; CDR2 reads FYNNEI. With 2 bases clipped from V and 2 bases from J, the junction kept 14 bases outside the gene matches. The CDR3 region is CASSEYFQREGGNYGYTF. The CDR3 region has the DNA TGTGCCAGCAGTGAATATTTTCAGCGTGAAGGGGGCAACTATGGCTACACCTTC.

The V and J genes are TRBV12-1 and TRBJ1-4. TRBV12-1 is shown as a pseudogene. The CDR3 has 14 residues. CDR3 protein: CASSFGGENEKLFF. DNA for the CDR3: TGTGCCAGCAGCTTCGGTGGAGAGAATGAAAAACTGTTTTTT.

The CDR3 DNA reads TGTGCCAGCAGCGTAGGACTCCCTGGGGCCAACGTCCTGACTTTC. Encoded protein: CASSVGLPGANVLTF. This chain joins TRBV9 and TRBJ2-6; unclear D gene. The CDR3 length is 15 residues. The ends were cut back, 0 bases at V and 2 bases at J, with 6 bases in the middle. Germline CDR1 is SGDLS and CDR2 is YYNGEE.

V and J are TRBV7-9 and TRBJ1-2; D may be TRBD1 (5 bases). Per the germline V gene, CDR1 is SEHNR and CDR2 is FQNEAQ (reference sequence). CDR3 length: 16 amino acids. The V end lost 5 bases, the J end lost 8 bases, and 24 bases lay between the germline ends. The chain's CDR3 is CASSPNVGYAGLGYTF. Written as DNA, the CDR3 is TGTGCCAGCAGCCCAAACGTGGGGTATGCAGGGCTAGGCTACACCTTC.

The CDR3 here is CASNRGKSSYNSPLHF. The CDR3 nucleotides are TGTGCCAGCAACCGCGGGAAGAGCTCCTATAATTCACCCCTCCACTTT. The chain uses TRBV2 and TRBJ1-6; unclear D gene. V gave up 7 bases and J gave up 0 bases, with 13 bases separating them. The CDR3 totals 16 residues. The germline V gene has CDR1 SNHLY and CDR2 FYNNEI. Looking up the rest from reference TRBV2 and TRBJ1-6 gives the full variable domain: EPEVTQTPSHQVTQMGQEVILRCVPISNHLYFYWYRQILGQKVEFLVSFYNNEISEKSEIFDDQFSVERPDGSNFTLKIRSTKLEDSAMYFCASNRGKSSYNSPLHFGNGTRLTVT.

The chain is built from TRBV5-4 and TRBJ1-1, with D possibly matching TRBD1 (5 bases). This CDR3 is 16 amino acids long. CDR1 SGHNT and CDR2 YYREEE come from the germline V gene (reference sequence). V was pared by 0 bases and J by 5 bases, with 17 bases between. CDR3 in amino acids: CASSLAGGGLKTEAFF. DNA of the CDR3: TGTGCCAGCAGCTTGGCCGGCGGGGGTCTAAAGACTGAAGCTTTCTTT.

This sequence joins TRBV2 and TRBJ2-5; 11 nucleotides agree with TRBD1. This CDR3 spans 16 amino acids. Germline lookup yields CDR1 SNHLY and CDR2 FYNNEI. Germline trimming cut 6 bases from V and 4 bases from J; bases unmatched to any gene: 10. CDR3 nucleotides: TGTGCCAGCAGCGCCGGGGGACAGGGGGGAGCAGAGACCCAGTACTTC. Translated, it gives CASSAGGQGGAETQYF.

This rearrangement joins TRBV9 to TRBJ2-1, with D perhaps TRBD2 (5 bases). Germline CDR1 and CDR2: SGDLS and YYNGEE. The CDR3 contains 15 residues. Trimming cost V 4 bases and J 2 bases, with 13 bases left between them. CDR3 sequence (DNA): TGTGCCAGCAGCTCACGACTATCCACCTACAATGAGCAGTTCTTC. Encoded protein: CASSSRLSTYNEQFF.

The V call is TRBV6-2 or TRBV6-3, the J call TRBJ2-3; tentative D call: TRBD2 (5 bases). Between the trimmed V and J ends, which lost 0 bases and 1 base, there was a span of 8 bases. CDR3 length: 15 amino acids. Germline CDR1 reads MNHEY; CDR2 reads SVGEGT. The CDR3 region is CASSYSGLRTDTQYF. The CDR3 DNA follows: TGTGCCAGCAGTTACTCTGGACTCCGCACAGATACGCAGTATTTT.

The chain carries TRBV2 and TRBJ2-2; D gene uncertain. The CDR3 runs 17 residues. The germline gives CDR1 SNHLY, CDR2 FYNNEI. Between the trimmed V and J ends, which lost 5 bases and 5 bases, there was a span of 21 bases. DNA of the CDR3: TGTGCCAGCAGTCCCCCCGCGCGCGCCAGACGGACCGGGGAGCTGTTTTTT. Its translation: CASSPPARARRTGELFF.

The chain carries TRBV2 and TRBJ2-1, with TRBD2 matching 8 bases. The V gene end was trimmed by 6 bases and the J gene end by 15 bases; junction bases not matched to a gene: 16. The CDR3 totals 14 residues. CDR1 SNHLY and CDR2 FYNNEI come from the germline V gene. CDR3 protein: CASRPNAITSGGFF. CDR3 in DNA: TGTGCCAGCAGGCCAAACGCCATAACTAGCGGAGGGTTCTTC.

This rearrangement joins TRBV6-5 to TRBJ1-1, with 7 nucleotides matching TRBD1. The germline gives CDR1 MNHEY, CDR2 SVGAGI. The CDR3 is 14 residues long. The trim removed 2 bases at V and 3 bases at J, leaving 3 bases unmatched. In DNA, the CDR3 is TGTGCCAGCAGTTACAGGGGGCCGGACACTGAAGCTTTCTTT. Encoded protein: CASSYRGPDTEAFF.

The rearrangement links TRBV19 to TRBJ2-1; tentative D call: TRBD1 (5 bases). This CDR3 region has 15 residues. Between the trimmed V and J ends, which lost 2 bases and 6 bases, there was a span of 14 bases. The germline V gene encodes CDR1 LNHDA and CDR2 SQIVND (reference sequence). The CDR3 protein is CASSIRAGQLNEQFF. CDR3 bases: TGTGCCAGTAGTATACGCGCTGGACAACTCAATGAGCAGTTCTTC.

V and J are TRBV12-3 or TRBV12-4 and TRBJ1-2; D is perhaps TRBD1 (5 bases). The V end lost 8 bases, the J end lost 6 bases, and 16 bases lay between the germline ends. CDR3 size: 13 residues. The CDR3 region is CASGMAGKNGYTF. The CDR3 nucleotides are TGTGCCAGCGGTATGGCAGGGAAGAATGGCTACACCTTC.

This chain joins TRBV7-3 and TRBJ1-5, with 8 bases fitting TRBD1. The CDR3 runs to 13 residues. Germline CDR1 is SGHTA and CDR2 is FQGTGA. V was pared by 5 bases and J by 11 bases, with 8 bases of the junction left unmatched. The CDR3 DNA reads TGTGCCAGCAGCGCAGACAGGGGTGAGGCCCAGCATTTT. Amino acid sequence: CASSADRGEAQHF. The complete variable domain, with remaining parts taken from reference TRBV7-3 and TRBJ1-5, reads GAGVSQTPSNKVTEKGKYVELRCDPISGHTALYWYRQSLGQGPEFLIYFQGTGAADDSGLPNDRFFAVRPEGSVSTLKIQRTERGDSAVYLCASSADRGEAQHFGDGTRLSIL.